The 10 T cell receptor beta chains in this list originate from one sample, sequenced in a study of CD8 T cells in ankylosing spondylitis. The study, taken as a whole, reports: The study identified a TCR beta motif of under 10 highly homologous variants that appeared characteristic of ankylosing spondylitis blood.

The antigens of these receptors remain unknown. TCRdb re-derived calls from the 5' RACE reads in MiXCR, one entry per CDR3 protein. The sample has about 800,000 distinct CDR3 sequences, approximately 10% seen once. The sample comprised blood, either unsorted or a sorted T cell fraction (not recorded which). Receptor source: a male donor with ankylosing spondylitis.

The chain uses TRBV6-1 and TRBJ2-2, with D perhaps TRBD2 (6 bases). Germline assignment: CDR1 MNHNS and CDR2 SASEGT. The CDR3 contains 16 residues. Trimming pared 5 bases from V and 1 base from J, leaving 14 bases between. The DNA for the CDR3 is TGTGCCAGCAGTAAGCCCGCGGGGATGAACACCGGGGAGCTGTTTTTT. It yields the protein CASSKPAGMNTGELFF.

This clonotype was recorded at least ten times. This rearrangement joins TRBV5-1 to TRBJ2-7; the D is unclear. V was cut by 4 bases and J by 1 base, with 9 bases left in between. CDR1 and CDR2 from the germline V gene are SGHRS and YFSETQ. The CDR3 runs 13 residues. In nucleotides, the CDR3 is TGCGCCAGCAGCCCGTCCCGATCCTACGAGCAGTACTTC. This translates into CASSPSRSYEQYF. The variable domain in full, completed from reference TRBV5-1 and TRBJ2-7, reads KAGVTQTPRYLIKTRGQQVTLSCSPISGHRSVSWYQQTPGQGLQFLFEYFSETQRNKGNFPGRFSGRQFSNSRSEMNVSTLELGDSALYLCASSPSRSYEQYFGPGTRLTVT.

V is TRBV24-1 and J is TRBJ2-2, with 14 bases identical to TRBD2. Germline trimming cut 8 bases from V and 6 bases from J; bases unmatched to any gene: 1. From germline, CDR1 is KGHDR and CDR2 SFDVKD. The CDR3 totals 14 residues. CDR3 in DNA: TGTGCCACCAAGACTAGCGGGAGGGCCGGGGAGCTGTTTTTT. Protein sequence: CATKTSGRAGELFF.

The chain has TRBV4-3 and TRBJ2-1, with 8 bases matching TRBD1. The germline V gene has CDR1 LGHNA and CDR2 YSLEER. The CDR3 is made up of 15 amino acids. Trimming took 5 bases from V and 2 from J; bases not matched to a gene: 5. CDR3 sequence (DNA): TGCGCCAGCAGCTACGGACAGGGTCCCTACAATGAGCAGTTCTTC. This codes for CASSYGQGPYNEQFF.

This clonotype appeared many times. DNA of the CDR3: TGTGCCAGCAGCTTAGGGGACAGGGGAGAGCAGTTCTTC. This gives the protein CASSLGDRGEQFF. The chain is built from TRBV7-2 and TRBJ2-1; 10 nucleotides match TRBD1. CDR1 and CDR2 from the germline V gene are SGHTA and FQGNSA. The CDR3 has 13 amino acids. V trimming: 1 base; J trimming: 10 bases; junction bases outside the gene matches: 1. The variable domain in full, completed from reference TRBV7-2 and TRBJ2-1, reads GAGVSQSPSNKVTEKGKDVELRCDPISGHTALYWYRQSLGQGLEFLIYFQGNSAPDKSGLPSDRFSAERTGGSVSTLTIQRTQQEDSAVYLCASSLGDRGEQFFGPGTRLTVL.

J is TRBJ1-2 and V is TRBV6-2 or TRBV6-3; TRBD1 is a possible D gene (5 bases). Trimming removed 6 bases at V and 2 bases at J, with 19 bases between. Per germline, CDR1 MNHEY and CDR2 SVGEGT. The CDR3 totals 16 residues. The CDR3 bases are TGTGCCAGCAGCTACGAGGATTTTCGGGGGAACTATGGCTACACCTTC. It encodes CASSYEDFRGNYGYTF.

This clonotype was observed a few times. This rearrangement joins TRBV29-1 to TRBJ1-1, with a possible D match to TRBD1 (5 bases). The germline V and J ends were trimmed by 5 bases and 8 bases, with 18 bases remaining between them. CDR1 and CDR2 from the germline V gene are SQVTM and ANQGSEA. The CDR3 extends over 13 amino acids. The CDR3 DNA follows: TGCAGCGTTCGGGGGGTCTTTAATCGCGAAGCTTTCTTT. It specifies CSVRGVFNREAFF.

This clonotype was seen a few times. The chain carries TRBV5-1 and TRBJ1-4; D is unclear. CDR1 and CDR2 from the germline V gene are SGHRS and YFSETQ. Trimming removed 5 bases from V and 4 bases from J, with 9 bases in between. This CDR3 contains 13 residues. The CDR3 sequence is CASRIGGNEKLFF. The CDR3 coding sequence is TGCGCCAGCAGGATTGGTGGTAATGAAAAACTGTTTTTT.

This clonotype came up many times. V is TRBV5-1 and J is TRBJ1-4; D not certain. The germline CDR1 and CDR2 sequences are SGHRS and YFSETQ. This CDR3 is 13 amino acids long. The V and J ends lost 5 bases and 0 bases respectively, with 5 bases between them. DNA for the CDR3: TGCGCCAGCAGTTGGTCAACTAATGAAAAACTGTTTTTT. It specifies CASSWSTNEKLFF.

The chain joins TRBV4-3 to TRBJ2-7, with TRBD2 matching over 10 bases. Germline V gene sequence: CDR1 LGHNA, CDR2 YSLEER. The J segment lost 4 bases and the V segment lost 1 base, leaving 10 bases of the junction unmatched. The CDR3 is 17 residues long. This CDR3 reads CASSQVASGSVPYEQYF. The CDR3 DNA sequence: TGCGCCAGCAGCCAAGTGGCTAGCGGGAGTGTGCCTTACGAGCAGTACTTC.